The clone carrying this T cell receptor beta chain occurred many times. The data were taken from a study of regulatory T cells in long-lasting Graves disease. Trimming shortened V by 0 bases and J by 4 bases, and 16 bases separated the two germline ends. Germline V gene lookup returns CDR1 SGHRS and CDR2 YFSETQ. The CDR3 has 16 amino acids. Time point noted: newly diagnosed GD, antithyroid drugs for less than 3 months. Scientists built the TCR library using RNA that was extracted from PBMCs. Building of the TCR beta libraries involved iRepertoire HTBI primers and Arm-PCR of CDR3 regions. TCRdb re-analysed the multiplex PCR reads in MiXCR, keeping a single row per CDR3 protein. The table has approximately 490,000 distinct CDR3 sequences, about a sixth seen once. The same data also went into a second study, on T cells in Graves' hyperthyroidism and ophthalmopathy.

The TCR sequence derives from a man aged 40-50 years with Graves disease. Sample: peripheral blood mononuclear cells (PBMCs), taken at new diagnosis, from a patient treated with antithyroid drugs. J is TRBJ1-2 and V is TRBV5-1; possible D gene TRBD1, 6 bases. Here the CDR3 DNA reads TGCGCCAGCAGCTTGGATTGGCCAGGGGCTGTCTATGGCTACACCTTC. Translating gives CASSLDWPGAVYGYTF.